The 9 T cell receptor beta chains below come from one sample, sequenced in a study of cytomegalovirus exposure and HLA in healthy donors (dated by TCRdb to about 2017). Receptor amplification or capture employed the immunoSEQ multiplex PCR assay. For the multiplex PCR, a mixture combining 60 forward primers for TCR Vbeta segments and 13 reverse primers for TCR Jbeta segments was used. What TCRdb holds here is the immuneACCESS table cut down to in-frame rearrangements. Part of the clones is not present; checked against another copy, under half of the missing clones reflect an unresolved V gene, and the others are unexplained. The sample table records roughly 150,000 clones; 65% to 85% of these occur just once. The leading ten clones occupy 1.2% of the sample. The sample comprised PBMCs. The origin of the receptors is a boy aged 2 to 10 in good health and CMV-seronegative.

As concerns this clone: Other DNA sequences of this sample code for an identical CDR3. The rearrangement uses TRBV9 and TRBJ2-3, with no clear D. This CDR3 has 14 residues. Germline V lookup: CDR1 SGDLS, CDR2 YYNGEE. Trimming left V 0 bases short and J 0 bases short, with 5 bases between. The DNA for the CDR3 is TGTGCCAGCAGCGTAGCATCAAGCACAGATACGCAGTATTTT. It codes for CASSVASSTDTQYF.

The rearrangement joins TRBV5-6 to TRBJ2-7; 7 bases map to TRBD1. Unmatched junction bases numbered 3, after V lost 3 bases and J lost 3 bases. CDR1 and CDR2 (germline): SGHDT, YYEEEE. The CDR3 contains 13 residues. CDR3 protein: CASSSQGNYEQYF. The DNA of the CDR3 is TGTGCCAGCAGCTCACAGGGGAACTACGAGCAGTACTTC.

CDR3 DNA sequence: TGTGCCAGCTCCCTGAGTCCGGGAACAGGGGGCTTCAAGTGGGAGACCCAGTACTTC. It translates to CASSLSPGTGGFKWETQYF. The chain combines TRBV11-2 with TRBJ2-5; 9 nucleotides line up with TRBD1. The CDR3 contains 19 residues. The V gene's germline CDR1 is SGHAT and CDR2 FQNNGV. V lost 8 bases and J lost 5; bases outside the gene matches: 24.

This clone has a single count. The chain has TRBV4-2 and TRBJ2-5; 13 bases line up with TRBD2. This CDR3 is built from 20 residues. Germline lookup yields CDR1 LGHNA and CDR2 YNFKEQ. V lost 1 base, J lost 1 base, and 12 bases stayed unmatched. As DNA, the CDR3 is TGTGCCAGCAGCCAAGCCGGGACTAGCGGGACGTCAGCCGCCCAAGAGACCCAGTACTTC. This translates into CASSQAGTSGTSAAQETQYF.

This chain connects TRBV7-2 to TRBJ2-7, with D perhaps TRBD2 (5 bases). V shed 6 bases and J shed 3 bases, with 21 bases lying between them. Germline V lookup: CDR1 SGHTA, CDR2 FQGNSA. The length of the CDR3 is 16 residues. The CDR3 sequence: CASSPSSVGVSYEQYF. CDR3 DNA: TGTGCCAGCAGTCCTTCTTCGGTGGGAGTCAGCTACGAGCAGTACTTC.

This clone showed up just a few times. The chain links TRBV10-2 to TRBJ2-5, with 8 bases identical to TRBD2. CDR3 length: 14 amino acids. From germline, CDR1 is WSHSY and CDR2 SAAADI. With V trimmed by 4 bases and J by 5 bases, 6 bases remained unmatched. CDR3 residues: CASSGTSLAETQYF. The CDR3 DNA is TGCGCCAGCAGTGGGACTAGCTTGGCGGAGACCCAGTACTTC.

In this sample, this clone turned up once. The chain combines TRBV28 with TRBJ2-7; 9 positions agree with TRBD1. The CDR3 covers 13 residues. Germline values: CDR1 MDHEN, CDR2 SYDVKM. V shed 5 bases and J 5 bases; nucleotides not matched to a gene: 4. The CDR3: CASSRTGAHEQYF. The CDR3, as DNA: TGTGCCAGCAGTCGGACAGGGGCCCACGAGCAGTACTTC.

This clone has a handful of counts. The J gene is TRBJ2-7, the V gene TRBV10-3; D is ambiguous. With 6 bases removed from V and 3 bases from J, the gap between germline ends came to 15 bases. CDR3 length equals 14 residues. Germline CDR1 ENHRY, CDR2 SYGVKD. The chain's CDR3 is CAIRIPHTDYEQYV. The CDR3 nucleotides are TGTGCCATCAGGATCCCGCACACAGACTACGAGCAGTACGTC.

Here the CDR3 DNA reads TGTGCCAGCAGCTTACAGTACACTGAAGCTTTCTTT. Its translation: CASSLQYTEAFF. The chain joins TRBV7-9 to TRBJ1-1; unclear D gene. The germline V gene encodes CDR1 SEHNR and CDR2 FQNEAQ (reference sequence). With 2 bases removed from V and 3 bases from J, the gap between germline ends came to 4 bases. This CDR3 is built from 12 residues.